A selection of T cell receptor beta chains follows, all from one sample in a study of blood T cell repertoires in COVID-19. Sequenced by immunoSEQ multiplex PCR; TCRdb stores in-frame clones only, minus some. The data hold about 240,000 clones, with 86% observed a single time. Sequenced input: peripheral blood. The source is a man aged 80 or over with acute or convalescent COVID-19. Each CDR3 is given with its conserved first and last residue. D genes are given only for firm matches. Rows give clone size only sometimes, using once, few, many, or a class for an expanded clone.

>TRBJ2-2|-|-|TRBV6-5|15
CAAGGALGDTGELFF
TGTGCCGCGGGCGGGGCTCTAGGCGACACCGGGGAGCTGTTTTTT
>TRBJ2-2|TRBD1|once|TRBV18|15
CASSPWDRGTGELFF
TGTGCCAGCTCACCCTGGGACAGGGGCACCGGGGAGCTGTTTTTT
>TRBJ2-3|-|-|TRBV11-3|14
CASSQGGSTDTQYF
TGTGCCAGCAGCCAGGGGGGCAGCACAGATACGCAGTATTTT
>TRBJ1-3|-|many|TRBV5-1|14
CASSVQGTGNTIYF
TGCGCCAGCAGTGTTCAGGGGACTGGAAACACCATATATTTT
>TRBJ2-7|-|-|TRBV4-2|13
CASSRGLGNEQYF
TGTGCCAGCAGCCGGGGCCTGGGAAACGAGCAGTACTTC
>TRBJ1-5|-|-|TRBV7-8|16
CASSLVGGHSNQPQHF
TGTGCCAGCAGCTTAGTGGGGGGTCATAGCAATCAGCCCCAGCATTTT
>TRBJ2-2|-|-|TRBV5-8|12
CASTLATRELFF
TGTGCCAGCACCCTAGCGACTCGGGAGCTGTTTTTT
>TRBJ1-5|TRBD1|-|TRBV2|14
CASSKGQGHQPQHF
TGTGCCAGCAGTAAGGGACAGGGGCATCAGCCCCAGCATTTT
>TRBJ1-2|-|-|TRBV11-2|15
CASSLVTASLYGYTF
TGTGCCAGCAGCTTAGTCACAGCCTCCCTCTATGGCTACACCTTC
>TRBJ2-1|-|-|TRBV29-1|14
CSVERGSFYNEQFF
TGCAGCGTTGAAAGGGGGTCCTTCTACAATGAGCAGTTCTTC
>TRBJ1-5|-|once|TRBV7-2|12
CASSFLNQPQHF
TGTGCCAGCAGCTTTTTAAATCAGCCCCAGCATTTT
>TRBJ1-2|-|once|TRBV29-1|9
CSVVDGYTF
TGCAGCGTTGTCGATGGCTACACCTTC
>TRBJ2-7|-|few|TRBV12-3/TRBV12-4|13
CASSFGISYEQYF
TGTGCCAGCAGTTTCGGGATTTCCTACGAGCAGTACTTC
>TRBJ2-2|TRBD2|-|TRBV2|16
CASSDLSGRYTGELFF
TGTGCCAGCAGTGATCTTAGCGGGAGGTACACCGGGGAGCTGTTTTTT
>TRBJ1-4|TRBD1|-|TRBV19|13
CASSRTGEEKLFF
TGTGCCAGTAGTCGGACAGGGGAGGAAAAACTGTTTTTT
>TRBJ2-2|-|-|TRBV2|14
CASRPDRNTGELFF
TGTGCCAGCAGACCCGACAGAAACACCGGGGAGCTGTTTTTT
>TRBJ2-7|-|-|TRBV6-2/TRBV6-3|11
CASSRLSEQYF
TGTGCCAGCAGTAGACTTAGCGAGCAGTACTTC
>TRBJ1-3|-|-|TRBV4-1|12
CASSQLGSTIYF
TGCGCCAGCAGCCAGCTAGGGAGCACCATATATTTT
>TRBJ1-1|TRBD1|-|TRBV19|14
CARAGQGGETEAFF
TGTGCCCGAGCGGGACAGGGTGGGGAGACTGAAGCTTTCTTT
>TRBJ2-7|-|-|TRBV11-2|13
CASSSGPIYEQYF
TGTGCCAGCAGCTCTGGGCCCATCTACGAGCAGTACTTC
>TRBJ2-5|TRBD2|few|TRBV5-4|16
CASSRPSGGARETQYF
TGTGCCAGCAGCCGCCCTAGCGGGGGGGCCAGGGAGACCCAGTACTTC
>TRBJ1-2|-|-|TRBV11-2|15
CASSPQWGGSYGYTF
TGTGCCAGCAGCCCCCAATGGGGGGGAAGCTATGGCTACACCTTC
>TRBJ1-1|-|-|TRBV12-3/TRBV12-4|13
CASSLGGNTEAFF
TGTGCCAGCAGTTTAGGCGGGAACACTGAAGCTTTCTTT
>TRBJ2-1|TRBD1|-|TRBV27|14
CASSFGTGDNEQFF
TGTGCCAGCAGTTTTGGGACAGGGGACAATGAGCAGTTCTTC
>TRBJ1-2|TRBD1|-|TRBV28|16
CASSTPVGQGHNGYTF
TGTGCCAGCAGTACACCCGTTGGACAGGGGCATAATGGCTACACCTTC
>TRBJ1-3|TRBD1|-|TRBV3-1/TRBV3-2|16
CASTQGGVGSGNTIYF
TGTGCCAGCACCCAGGGGGGGGTAGGCTCTGGAAACACCATATATTTT
>TRBJ1-2|-|-|TRBV14|13
CASSQDLRSGYTF
TGTGCCAGCAGCCAAGATCTGAGGAGTGGCTACACCTTC
>TRBJ2-7|TRBD1|-|TRBV6-1|13
CASSERGRDEQYF
TGTGCCAGCAGTGAGAGGGGGCGAGACGAGCAGTACTTC